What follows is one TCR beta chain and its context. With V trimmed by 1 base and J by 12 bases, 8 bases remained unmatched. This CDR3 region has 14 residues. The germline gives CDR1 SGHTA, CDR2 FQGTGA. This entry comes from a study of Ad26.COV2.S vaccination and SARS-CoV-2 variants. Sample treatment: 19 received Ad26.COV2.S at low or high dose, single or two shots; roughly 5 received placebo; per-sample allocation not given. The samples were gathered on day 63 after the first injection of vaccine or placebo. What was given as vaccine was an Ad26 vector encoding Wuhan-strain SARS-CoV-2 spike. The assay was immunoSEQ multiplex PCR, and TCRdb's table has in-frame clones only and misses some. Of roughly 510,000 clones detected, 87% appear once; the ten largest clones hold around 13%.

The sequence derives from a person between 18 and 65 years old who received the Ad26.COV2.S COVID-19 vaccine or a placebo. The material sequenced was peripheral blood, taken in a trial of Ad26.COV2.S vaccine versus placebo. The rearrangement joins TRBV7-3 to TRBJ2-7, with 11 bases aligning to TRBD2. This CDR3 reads CASSLSGTSGDMYF. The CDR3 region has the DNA TGTGCCAGCAGCTTAAGCGGGACTAGCGGAGATATGTACTTC.